This TCR beta chain was found in a study of immune evolution from preneoplasia to lung adenocarcinoma. Trimming cost V 3 bases and J 5 bases, with 14 bases left between them. Germline CDR1 MNHEY, CDR2 SMNVEV (reference sequence). CDR3 length: 15 residues. Libraries were prepared by immunoSEQ multiplex PCR; TCRdb keeps only in-frame clonotypes and omits some of them. The sample consists of 4,500 to 5,500 clones, around 82% of them appearing once. Histologic diagnosis was independently verified by two lung pathologists. This TCR derives from a person aged 65-85 years with lung adenocarcinoma. The sequenced sample consisted of FFPE minimally invasive lung adenocarcinoma tissue. The V and J genes are TRBV27 and TRBJ1-5, with D possibly TRBD1 on 6 matching bases. The CDR3 loop is CASSFSPGDDQPQHF. The CDR3 region has the DNA TGTGCCAGCAGTTTCTCGCCAGGGGACGATCAGCCCCAGCATTTT.